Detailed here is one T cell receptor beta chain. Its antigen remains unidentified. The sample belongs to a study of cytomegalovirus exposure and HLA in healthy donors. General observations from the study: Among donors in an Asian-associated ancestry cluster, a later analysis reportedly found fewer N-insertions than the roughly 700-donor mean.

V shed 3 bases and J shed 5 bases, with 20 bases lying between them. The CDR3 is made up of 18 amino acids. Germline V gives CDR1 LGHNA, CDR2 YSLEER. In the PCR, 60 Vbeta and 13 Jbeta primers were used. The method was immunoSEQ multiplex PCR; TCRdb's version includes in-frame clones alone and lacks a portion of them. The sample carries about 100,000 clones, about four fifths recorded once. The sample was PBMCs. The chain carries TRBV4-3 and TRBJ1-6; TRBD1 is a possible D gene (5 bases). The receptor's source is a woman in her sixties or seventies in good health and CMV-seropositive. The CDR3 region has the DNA TGCGCCAGCAGCCAGGGACGGTTTGGGGGGGGTCATAATTCACCCCTCCACTTT. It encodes CASSQGRFGGGHNSPLHF.